One and the same sample provided the 27 T cell receptor beta chains below, sequenced in a study of vaccination and CD4 T cells after COVID-19 (dated by TCRdb to between 2021 and 2022). In the paper's terms, the treatment or condition label means: roughly ten-day PBMC culture with coronavirus spike peptide pools or control peptides (ViraFEST assay). What these receptors recognize is not known. Library creation used PCR. Data came from an Illumina iSeq 100. TCR sequencing of DNA from cultured CD4+ T cells used the Oncomine TCR Beta short-read assay at the Johns Hopkins FTIC core. TCRdb reanalyzed the raw reads on its own, using fastp at Q25 for trimming and MiXCR for clone calling, and kept in-frame beta chains. When rows share a CDR3 protein, they turn into one entry using the most common DNA and genes. A total of some 13,000 distinct CDR3 sequences appear in this sample, roughly 80% of them only once. The ten most abundant clones make up under 13% of the sample.

The sample was CD4+ T cells from blood, cultured in vitro. These receptor sequences come from a human donor who had recovered from COVID-19.

CDR3 region: CASSPVGAGDQPQHF. Written as DNA, the CDR3 is TGCGCCAGCAGCCCTGTGGGGGCAGGAGATCAGCCCCAGCATTTT. The J gene is TRBJ1-5, the V gene TRBV5-1, with D possibly TRBD1 on 6 matching bases. V lost 4 bases to trimming and J lost 5 bases, with 16 bases between them. There are 15 residues in the CDR3. The germline CDR1 and CDR2 sequences are SGHRS and YFSETQ.

V gene TRBV7-2 combines with J gene TRBJ1-5, with unresolved D. Trimming shortened V by 5 bases and J by 4 bases, and 6 bases separated the two germline ends. CDR1 and CDR2 from the germline V gene are SGHTA and FQGNSA. The CDR3 consists of 12 residues. CDR3 bases: TGTGCCAGCAGCCCCTCGAATCAGCCCCAGCATTTT. It translates to CASSPSNQPQHF.

The rearrangement joins TRBV7-2 to TRBJ1-4, with TRBD1 matching 9 bases. Germline V gene lookup returns CDR1 SGHTA and CDR2 FQGNSA. V gave up 5 bases and J gave up 5 bases; unmatched junction bases: 9. The CDR3 has 16 residues. This chain's CDR3 is CASSPLPGTGNEKLFF. CDR3 coding DNA: TGTGCCAGCAGCCCACTCCCCGGGACAGGGAATGAAAAACTGTTTTTT.

The chain recombines TRBV20-1 with TRBJ1-5, with D hard to call. Per germline, CDR1 DFQATT and CDR2 SNEGSKA (reference sequence). The CDR3 consists of 16 residues. Trimming took off 0 bases at V and 0 bases at J, with 12 bases between the two ends. The CDR3 nucleotides are TGCAGTGCTAGAGACGGGATCACAGATAGCAATCAGCCCCAGCATTTT. It codes for CSARDGITDSNQPQHF.

V gene TRBV28 combines with J gene TRBJ2-1; TRBD2 aligns across 12 bases. From germline, CDR1 is MDHEN and CDR2 SYDVKM. The CDR3 is made up of 15 amino acids. V lost 4 bases to trimming and J lost 5 bases; unmatched junction nucleotides: 3. In DNA, the CDR3 is TGTGCCAGCAGTTCTTGGACTAGCGGGAACAATGAGCAGTTCTTC. Translating gives CASSSWTSGNNEQFF.

The chain recombines TRBV20-1 with TRBJ1-5, with D hard to call. Trimming stripped 0 bases from V and 4 bases from J, with 13 bases between. CDR1 is DFQATT and CDR2 is SNEGSKA in the germline V gene (reference sequence). This CDR3 has 15 residues. The CDR3 coding sequence is TGCAGTGCTAGAGATTTGTTGTCGGTTAATCAGCCCCAGCATTTT. Protein sequence: CSARDLLSVNQPQHF.

In DNA form, the CDR3 reads TGTGCCAGTAGTAGCCCCGGGACAGAATTTTCACCCCTCCACTTT. This sequence encodes CASSSPGTEFSPLHF. V is TRBV19 and J is TRBJ1-6; TRBD1 matches 7 bases. Germline V gives CDR1 LNHDA, CDR2 SQIVND (reference sequence). The CDR3 runs to 15 residues. V trimming: 4 bases; J trimming: 9 bases; junction bases outside the gene matches: 9.

This clonotype showed up just once. In DNA, the CDR3 is TGTGCCAGCAGTGACTCTGCGGGAGCAGATACGCAGTATTTT. This sequence encodes CASSDSAGADTQYF. This chain connects TRBV6-4 to TRBJ2-3; 7 bases match TRBD2. J gave up 4 bases and V 0 bases, and 1 base lay outside the gene matches. Per germline, CDR1 MRHNA and CDR2 SNTAGT. The CDR3 totals 14 residues.

The CDR3 region has the DNA TGTGCCAGCAGCTTAGTACTAGCGGCCGCGAACACCGGGGAGCTGTTTTTT. Encoded protein: CASSLVLAAANTGELFF. The chain carries TRBV7-6 and TRBJ2-2; 8 positions agree with TRBD2. Trimming at V came to 1 base and at J to 0 bases, leaving 4 bases not matched to a gene. Germline CDR1 is SGHVS and CDR2 is FNYEAQ. This CDR3 contains 17 residues.

The rearrangement uses TRBV11-3 and TRBJ1-1, with a tentative D call TRBD1 (5 bases). The V gene's germline CDR1 is SGHNT and CDR2 YENEEA. Deletions cut 5 bases from V and 0 bases from J, with 10 bases between. The CDR3 spans 14 residues. The chain's CDR3 is CASSPGGMNTEAFF. In DNA form, the CDR3 reads TGTGCCAGCAGCCCGGGGGGGATGAACACTGAAGCTTTCTTT.

The chain couples TRBV12-3 or TRBV12-4 to TRBJ1-2; TRBD1 matches 8 bases. The CDR3 contains 13 residues. V lost 8 bases and J lost 7; bases outside the gene matches: 9. The chain's CDR3 is CASVPIQGGGYTF. Written as DNA, the CDR3 is TGTGCCAGCGTCCCCATACAGGGGGGTGGCTACACCTTC.

The CDR3 loop is CASSLGGFAQPQHF. The CDR3 DNA reads as TGTGCCAGCAGCTTAGGAGGGTTTGCGCAGCCCCAGCATTTT. This chain uses TRBV7-2 with TRBJ1-5; unclear D gene. CDR1 and CDR2 from the germline V gene are SGHTA and FQGNSA. V shed 1 base and J shed 7 bases, with 11 bases lying between them. This CDR3 is built from 14 residues.

This clonotype is deemed medium-sized. V is TRBV20-1 and J is TRBJ1-5, with TRBD1 matching over 7 bases. This CDR3 has 15 residues. Germline values: CDR1 DFQATT, CDR2 SNEGSKA (reference sequence). J gave up 3 bases and V 6 bases, and 11 bases lay outside the gene matches. DNA of the CDR3: TGCAGTGCCCGGGCAGGGGGGGCCTACAATCAGCCCCAGCATTTT. Protein: CSARAGGAYNQPQHF.

The gene calls are TRBV2 and TRBJ1-2; 8 bases are a match to TRBD1. There are 12 residues in the CDR3. V gave up 5 bases and J gave up 7 bases; unmatched junction bases: 3. Germline CDR1 is SNHLY and CDR2 is FYNNEI. CDR3 loop: CASSWDRRGYTF. The DNA for the CDR3 is TGTGCCAGCAGTTGGGACAGGCGTGGCTACACCTTC. Supplemented by reference TRBV2 and TRBJ1-2, the full variable domain reads EPEVTQTPSHQVTQMGQEVILRCVPISNHLYFYWYRQILGQKVEFLVSFYNNEISEKSEIFDDQFSVERPDGSNFTLKIRSTKLEDSAMYFCASSWDRRGYTFGSGTRLTVV.

This clonotype was seen a handful of times. The CDR3 region has the DNA TGTGCCAGCAGCCAACGGACAGTCTATAGCAATCAGCCCCAGCATTTT. Its protein is CASSQRTVYSNQPQHF. The gene calls are TRBV7-2 and TRBJ1-5; maybe TRBD1 (6 bases). The CDR3 sequence is 16 residues long. Germline CDR1 and CDR2: SGHTA and FQGNSA. Trimming cost V 5 bases and J 0 bases, with 14 bases left between them.

The chain has TRBV6-2 or TRBV6-3 and TRBJ2-3; D is unresolved. Germline assignment: CDR1 MNHEY and CDR2 SVGEGT. The CDR3 runs to 14 residues. V was trimmed by 3 bases and J by 1 base, leaving 8 bases between them. The CDR3 here is CASSYDSRTDTQYF. For the CDR3, the DNA is TGTGCCAGCAGTTATGACTCCCGCACAGATACGCAGTATTTT.

CDR3 coding DNA: TGTGCCAGCAGTCATAGGACTCGCGGGGCAACAGATACGCAGTATTTT. Amino acids: CASSHRTRGATDTQYF. The chain is built from TRBV6-2 or TRBV6-3 and TRBJ2-3, with TRBD2 as a possible D gene (6 bases). Germline V gene sequence: CDR1 MNHEY, CDR2 SVGEGT. The CDR3 spans 16 residues. The V and J ends lost 5 bases and 3 bases respectively, with 18 bases between them.

J is TRBJ1-5 and V is TRBV6-1; D ambiguous. The CDR3 loop spans 15 amino acids. V was shortened by 7 bases and J by 2 bases, with 15 bases between the two germline ends. CDR1 is MNHNS and CDR2 is SASEGT in the germline V gene. The CDR3 coding sequence is TGTGCCAGCACCTTAGGAGGAACAGGCAATCAGCCCCAGCATTTT. Translated: CASTLGGTGNQPQHF.

J is TRBJ2-6 and V is TRBV10-2, with 7 positions matching TRBD2. Germline V gene data show CDR1 as WSHSY and CDR2 as SAAADI. The CDR3 runs 16 residues. V dropped 6 bases and J dropped 0; count of bases not matched to a gene: 5. The CDR3 here is CASRSSGTSGANVLTF. The CDR3 DNA follows: TGCGCCAGCAGATCGAGCGGGACCTCTGGGGCCAACGTCCTGACTTTC.

The gene calls are TRBV7-3 and TRBJ1-6; TRBD1 aligns across 7 bases. The CDR3 covers 15 residues. Germline V lookup: CDR1 SGHTA, CDR2 FQGTGA. Trimming cost V 5 bases and J 7 bases; bases outside gene matches: 8. The CDR3 DNA is TGTGCCAGCAGCCCCTCGGGACAGAGGAATTCACCCCTCCACTTT. Translation: CASSPSGQRNSPLHF.

The chain joins TRBV28 to TRBJ2-7; 15 bases fit TRBD2. This CDR3 contains 14 residues. Trimming cost V 6 bases and J 8 bases; bases outside gene matches: 5. Looked up from germline, CDR1 is MDHEN and CDR2 is SYDVKM. The CDR3 DNA follows: TGTGCCAGCAGCTACGGACTAGCGGGAGGGAAGCAGTACTTC. It encodes CASSYGLAGGKQYF.

A few counts support this clonotype. The V call is TRBV19, the J call TRBJ1-5, with 8 bases fitting TRBD1. This CDR3 has 14 amino acids. Trimming cost V 4 bases and J 10 bases; bases outside gene matches: 9. CDR1 and CDR2 from the germline V gene are LNHDA and SQIVND (reference sequence). In DNA, the CDR3 is TGTGCCAGTAGTACCTCGACAGGGGCCAAACCCCAGCATTTT. This gives the protein CASSTSTGAKPQHF.

The chain has TRBV7-9 and TRBJ1-1; D is undetermined. The length of the CDR3 is 13 residues. CDR1 is SEHNR, CDR2 FQNEAQ, per germline (reference sequence). V was cut by 3 bases and J by 8 bases, with 13 bases left in between. The CDR3 protein is CASSFTEKAEAFF. In nucleotides, the CDR3 is TGTGCCAGCAGCTTCACCGAGAAAGCCGAAGCTTTCTTT. Based on the CDR3 plus reference TRBV7-9 and TRBJ1-1, the full variable domain is DTGVSQNPRHKITKRGQNVTFRCDPISEHNRLYWYRQTLGQGPEFLTYFQNEAQLEKSRLLSDRFSAERPKGSFSTLEIQRTEQGDSAMYLCASSFTEKAEAFFGQGTRLTVV.

This clonotype was recorded a few times. J is TRBJ1-6 and V is TRBV5-1; D remains ambiguous. From germline, CDR1 is SGHRS and CDR2 YFSETQ. V lost 4 bases and J lost 7, with 9 bases in between. The CDR3 totals 13 residues. Here the CDR3 DNA reads TGCGCCAGCAGCCGACGGGGAAATTCACCCCTCCACTTT. Amino acid sequence: CASSRRGNSPLHF.

The rearrangement links TRBV27 to TRBJ2-7, with D possibly matching TRBD1 (5 bases). Per the germline V gene, CDR1 is MNHEY and CDR2 is SMNVEV (reference sequence). V lost 5 bases, J lost 4 bases, and 15 bases lay in between. The CDR3 has 14 residues. CDR3: CASSPTGLLYEQYF. The CDR3 DNA reads as TGTGCCAGCAGTCCAACAGGCCTGCTTTACGAGCAGTACTTC.

V and J are TRBV5-1 and TRBJ2-3, with D uncertain. V lost 2 bases, J lost 2 bases, and 3 bases lay in between. The CDR3 covers 12 residues. The germline CDR1 and CDR2 sequences are SGHRS and YFSETQ. CDR3 region: CASSLTTDTQYF. The CDR3 region has the DNA TGCGCCAGCAGCTTAACCACAGATACGCAGTATTTT.

V is TRBV6-1 and J is TRBJ2-6; 10 bases agree with TRBD1. CDR1 and CDR2 (germline): MNHNS, SASEGT. The CDR3 is made up of 18 amino acids. With V trimmed by 4 bases and J by 0 bases, 6 bases remained unmatched. The CDR3 loop is CASSGRDRGPSGANVLTF. Here the CDR3 DNA reads TGTGCCAGCAGTGGACGGGACAGGGGACCCTCTGGGGCCAACGTCCTGACTTTC.